This TCR beta chain is drawn from a study of blood T cell repertoires in COVID-19. As for the study in general: Nucleic acid was either cDNA or gDNA, and it came from T cells, B-cell-depleted T cells, or PBMCs.

This CDR3 is 17 amino acids long. Original processing notes: Estimated nucleated cell counts came from reference gene primer amplification. The protocol was immunoSEQ multiplex PCR, while the TCRdb copy is restricted to in-frame clones and leaves out a portion. V, J and clone size are those of that table, while D and trimming were read from the DNA. The sample includes a few hundred thousand clones, roughly 90% of them seen just once. This clone was seen only once. Sample: peripheral blood. This sequence joins TRBV12-2 and TRBJ1-5. TRBV12-2 is a listed pseudogene. This TCR came from a man younger than 30 who had recovered from COVID-19. This chain's CDR3 is CASRRRRAVYSNQPQHF. CDR3 bases: TGTGCAAGTCGACGACGGAGGGCCGTGTATAGCAATCAGCCCCAGCATTTT.